Shown below are 20 T cell receptor beta chains from a single sample sequenced in a study of OX40 agonist ivuxolimab in advanced cancers. The protocol was immunoSEQ multiplex PCR, while the TCRdb copy is restricted to in-frame clones and leaves out a portion. The sample lists approximately 50,000 clones, 87% seen once, with more than 0.5% in the top ten. The material was CD4+ or CD8+ T cells sorted from blood, obtained in a trial of the OX40 agonist ivuxolimab. These receptors came from an adult with an advanced solid tumor such as melanoma, head and neck, liver or kidney cancer.

V is TRBV6-1 and J is TRBJ2-3; TRBD2 matches 8 bases. Germline V gene sequence: CDR1 MNHNS, CDR2 SASEGT. The CDR3 runs to 15 residues. Trimming cost V 6 bases and J 1 base; bases outside gene matches: 6. CDR3 residues: CASSPGGLGTDTQYF. The CDR3 DNA is TGTGCCAGCAGCCCGGGGGGGCTGGGCACAGATACGCAGTATTTT.

As concerns this clone: Its ends do not fully match the called genes, so a read error is possible. The chain joins TRBV11-3 to TRBJ2-7; D gene uncertain. This CDR3 is built from 14 residues. Germline CDR1 is SGHNT and CDR2 is YENEEA. The CDR3 DNA sequence: TGTGCCAGCAGCTTAGGGGCGGCCTCCCACGAGCAGTACTTC. Translated, it gives CASSLGAASHEQYF.

The rearrangement joins TRBV9 to TRBJ2-1; 11 positions agree with TRBD2. The CDR3 extends over 15 amino acids. Trimming took 3 bases from V and 9 from J; bases not matched to a gene: 8. The germline CDR1 and CDR2 sequences are SGDLS and YYNGEE. CDR3 in DNA: TGTGCCAGCAGCGGGGGACTAGCGGTCTATGGTGAGCAGTTCTTC. This gives the protein CASSGGLAVYGEQFF.

The genes are TRBV15 and TRBJ2-1, with TRBD1 as a possible D gene (6 bases). V was clipped by 2 bases and J by 4 bases, with 15 bases between them. This CDR3 comprises 16 residues. The germline V gene has CDR1 LNHNV and CDR2 YYDKDF (reference sequence). CDR3 loop: CATSRIRDMGYNEQFF. The CDR3, as DNA: TGTGCCACCAGCAGAATCCGGGACATGGGTTACAATGAGCAGTTCTTC.

This chain connects TRBV19 to TRBJ2-7, with D perhaps matching TRBD1 (6 bases). This CDR3 region has 15 residues. The germline V and J ends were trimmed by 5 bases and 0 bases, with 14 bases remaining between them. Germline CDR1 is LNHDA and CDR2 is SQIVND (reference sequence). The CDR3, as DNA: TGTGCCAGTAGTGCCAACAGGGACGCCTCCTACGAGCAGTACTTC. It translates to CASSANRDASYEQYF.

The chain joins TRBV29-1 to TRBJ2-3, with unresolved D. V lost 7 bases, J lost 0 bases, and 5 bases lay in between. The CDR3 length is 11 residues. The germline gives CDR1 SQVTM, CDR2 ANQGSEA. The CDR3 reads CSGQSTDTQYF. The CDR3 coding sequence is TGCAGCGGTCAAAGCACAGATACGCAGTATTTT.

This rearrangement joins TRBV14 to TRBJ1-2; tentative D call: TRBD1 (5 bases). The germline V and J ends were trimmed by 4 bases and 1 base, with 13 bases remaining between them. The CDR3 runs 15 residues. Germline V gene data show CDR1 as SGHDN and CDR2 as FVKESK. As DNA, the CDR3 is TGTGCCAGCAGCCCCCTCGGAGGGGTTAACTATGGCTACACCTTC. Translation: CASSPLGGVNYGYTF.

The J gene is TRBJ2-1, the V gene TRBV2; 11 nucleotides match TRBD2. The CDR3 has 15 amino acids. CDR1 and CDR2 from the germline V gene are SNHLY and FYNNEI. Germline trimming cut 10 bases from V and 6 bases from J; bases unmatched to any gene: 11. CDR3 residues: CATTPGTSGSNEQFF. The CDR3 DNA sequence: TGTGCCACAACTCCAGGGACTAGCGGCTCCAATGAGCAGTTCTTC. The whole variable domain, filled in from reference TRBV2 and TRBJ2-1, reads EPEVTQTPSHQVTQMGQEVILRCVPISNHLYFYWYRQILGQKVEFLVSFYNNEISEKSEIFDDQFSVERPDGSNFTLKIRSTKLEDSAMYFCATTPGTSGSNEQFFGPGTRLTVL.

The chain uses TRBV19 and TRBJ2-2; D is uncertain. The CDR3 is 10 amino acids. The germline V gene encodes CDR1 LNHDA and CDR2 SQIVND (reference sequence). Trimming cost V 8 bases and J 6 bases, with 4 bases left between them. The CDR3 spells CASGPGELFF. CDR3 nucleotides: TGTGCCAGTGGGCCCGGGGAGCTGTTTTTT.

This clone was counted a few times. The chain employs TRBV5-6 and TRBJ2-5, with D perhaps TRBD1 (5 bases). Germline-derived CDR1 and CDR2 are SGHDT and YYEEEE. CDR3 length: 15 amino acids. Trimming cost V 0 bases and J 3 bases, with 12 bases left between them. Here the CDR3 reads CASSLGLSTEETQYF. As DNA, the CDR3 is TGTGCCAGCAGCTTGGGTTTGTCGACAGAAGAGACCCAGTACTTC.

The chain links TRBV28 to TRBJ1-1; D is unresolved. V was pared by 3 bases and J by 1 base, with 9 bases between. The germline CDR1 and CDR2 sequences are MDHEN and SYDVKM. There are 14 residues in the CDR3. The CDR3 sequence is CASSFRVRNTEAFF. The CDR3, as DNA: TGTGCCAGCAGTTTTAGGGTCCGGAACACTGAAGCTTTCTTT.

Here the CDR3 DNA reads TGTGCCTGGAGTGTAGGCCACCTCGAGCAGTTCTTC. Encoded protein: CAWSVGHLEQFF. The chain combines TRBV30 with TRBJ2-1; D not certain. V lost 0 bases to trimming and J lost 10 bases, with 10 bases between them. Germline loops: CDR1 GTSNPN, CDR2 SVGIG (reference sequence). The CDR3 spans 12 residues.

The V gene is TRBV27, the J gene TRBJ2-1, with D hard to call. CDR3 length equals 16 residues. CDR1 is MNHEY and CDR2 is SMNVEV in the germline V gene (reference sequence). Trimming removed 5 bases at V and 0 bases at J, with 14 bases between. CDR3 residues: CASSPYSLSSYNEQFF. CDR3 sequence (DNA): TGTGCCAGCAGTCCTTACTCGTTAAGCTCCTACAATGAGCAGTTCTTC.

The CDR3 here is CASSFFWQGGETQYF. The DNA of the CDR3 is TGCGCCAGCAGCTTTTTTTGGCAGGGAGGAGAGACCCAGTACTTC. V is TRBV5-1 and J is TRBJ2-5; D possibly corresponds to TRBD2 (6 bases). The V end was cut by 2 bases, the J end by 4 bases, with 15 bases between. Germline V gene sequence: CDR1 SGHRS, CDR2 YFSETQ. CDR3 length equals 15 residues.

This chain links TRBV2 with TRBJ2-7, with no clear D. Trimming removed 10 bases from V and 3 bases from J, with 16 bases in between. This CDR3 contains 13 residues. Looked up from germline, CDR1 is SNHLY and CDR2 is FYNNEI. The CDR3 nucleotides are TGTGCCACAGCAGTTACTCAGGTCTACGAGCAGTACTTC. This gives the protein CATAVTQVYEQYF.

V usage is TRBV6-6 and J usage is TRBJ1-2, with 9 bases matching TRBD1. The germline V gene has CDR1 MNHNY and CDR2 SVGAGI (reference sequence). V was pared by 0 bases and J by 6 bases, with 5 bases of the junction left unmatched. This CDR3 comprises 15 residues. The CDR3 DNA sequence: TGTGCCAGCAGTTACTCCTCGGACAGGGGCAATGGCTACACCTTC. Its protein product is CASSYSSDRGNGYTF.

J is TRBJ2-7 and V is TRBV29-1, with D hard to call. Germline assignment: CDR1 SQVTM and CDR2 ANQGSEA. CDR3 length: 12 residues. V was clipped by 8 bases and J by 2 bases, with 13 bases between them. As DNA, the CDR3 is TGCAGCTTCTCCGATACAGCCTACGAGCAGTACTTC. Its protein is CSFSDTAYEQYF.

A single count supports this clone. The rearrangement links TRBV9 to TRBJ2-7; D gene unclear. CDR3 length: 14 amino acids. V lost 3 bases and J 2 bases, leaving 12 bases between the germline ends. CDR1 SGDLS and CDR2 YYNGEE come from the germline V gene. The CDR3 protein is CASSDPQATYEQYF. CDR3 sequence (DNA): TGTGCCAGCAGCGACCCGCAGGCGACCTACGAGCAGTACTTC.

This chain joins TRBV18 and TRBJ2-7; TRBD1 aligns across 10 bases. In germline, CDR1 is KGHSH, CDR2 LQKENI. J lost 2 bases, V lost 6 bases, and 7 bases had no gene match. The CDR3 consists of 15 residues. For the CDR3, the DNA is TGTGCCAGCTCGCCGACAGGGGGCATAACCTACGAGCAGTACTTC. It is translated as CASSPTGGITYEQYF.

This rearrangement joins TRBV19 to TRBJ2-5; TRBD1 might be the D (5 bases). This CDR3 is 14 amino acids long. Germline-derived CDR1 and CDR2 are LNHDA and SQIVND (reference sequence). Trimming removed 1 base from V and 6 bases from J, with 12 bases in between. As DNA, the CDR3 is TGTGCCAGTAGTATAGGGCAGGGCGCCCAGACCCAGTACTTC. Translated, it gives CASSIGQGAQTQYF. Combining the CDR3 with reference TRBV19 and TRBJ2-5 gives the whole variable domain DGGITQSPKYLFRKEGQNVTLSCEQNLNHDAMYWYRQDPGQGLRLIYYSQIVNDFQKGDIAEGYSVSREKKESFPLTVTSAQKNPTAFYLCASSIGQGAQTQYFGPGTRLLVL.